This TCR beta chain was retrieved from a study of Graves' ophthalmopathy and Graves' hyperthyroidism. Study-level points and caveats: Predictions made by the model for ophthalmopathy progression reached 70.59% sensitivity and just under 75% specificity.

This clonotype came up a few times. Its antigen is undetermined. Beta-chain TCR CDR3 regions were amplified from RNA transcripts. After a first-round RT-PCR with HTBI primers, a second-round multiplex PCR was run. TCRdb reprocessed the multiplex PCR reads with MiXCR, giving one entry per CDR3 protein. The table includes over 150,000 distinct CDR3 sequences, over 35% detected once. The germline V gene has CDR1 MNHEY and CDR2 SVGAGI. The CDR3 has 15 amino acids. The V and J ends lost 0 bases and 2 bases respectively, with 10 bases between them. The PBMCs were taken from roughly 9.3 ml of fresh peripheral blood.

This TCR came from a woman aged 40 to 50 with Graves' ophthalmopathy. V usage is TRBV6-5 and J usage is TRBJ2-5; a possible D gene is TRBD1 (6 bases). Sequencing was carried out using peripheral blood. CDR3 bases: TGTGCCAGCAGTTACTCGGTTGGGACACAAGAGACCCAGTACTTC. Translating it yields CASSYSVGTQETQYF.